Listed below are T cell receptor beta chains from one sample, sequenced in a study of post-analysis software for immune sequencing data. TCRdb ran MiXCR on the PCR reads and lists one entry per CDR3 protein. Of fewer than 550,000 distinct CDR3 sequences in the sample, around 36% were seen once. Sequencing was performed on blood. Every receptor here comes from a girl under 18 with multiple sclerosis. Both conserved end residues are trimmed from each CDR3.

CDR3aa: SVSVELYEQY
v_gene: TRBV29-1
j_gene: TRBJ2-7

CDR3aa: ASRIAGTGGFQPQH
v_gene: TRBV6-1
j_gene: TRBJ1-5

CDR3aa: ASSQRMPGSTGNTIY
v_gene: TRBV5-1
j_gene: TRBJ1-3

CDR3aa: SAVGGGDYTDTQY
v_gene: TRBV20-1
j_gene: TRBJ2-3

CDR3aa: ASSLVGSGALKDQETQY
v_gene: TRBV5-1
j_gene: TRBJ2-5

CDR3aa: SATQTGGYGYT
v_gene: TRBV20-1
j_gene: TRBJ1-2

CDR3aa: ASSPGSWETQY
v_gene: TRBV9
j_gene: TRBJ2-5

CDR3aa: ASSQEQGGGGYT
v_gene: TRBV14
j_gene: TRBJ1-2

CDR3aa: ASSRRTGIDEQY
v_gene: TRBV18
j_gene: TRBJ2-7

CDR3aa: ASSLNRGRDTQY
v_gene: TRBV5-8
j_gene: TRBJ2-3

CDR3aa: ASSLEGQQNTEAF
v_gene: TRBV5-1
j_gene: TRBJ1-1

CDR3aa: ASSSGHWQF
v_gene: TRBV12-3/TRBV12-4
j_gene: TRBJ2-1

CDR3aa: ASSSLGQGVYGYT
v_gene: TRBV7-9
j_gene: TRBJ1-2

CDR3aa: ASRLERGLAAQETQY
v_gene: TRBV12-2
j_gene: TRBJ2-5

CDR3aa: ASSSIDRESSYEQY
v_gene: TRBV7-9
j_gene: TRBJ2-7

CDR3aa: ASSAGLGQETQY
v_gene: TRBV7-9
j_gene: TRBJ2-5

CDR3aa: ASSQLDSLYGYT
v_gene: TRBV14
j_gene: TRBJ1-2

CDR3aa: ASSPAGGPSYNEQF
v_gene: TRBV7-3
j_gene: TRBJ2-1

CDR3aa: ASSSWGADGYT
v_gene: TRBV5-1
j_gene: TRBJ1-2

CDR3aa: ATSGGQDFPSGANVLT
v_gene: TRBV10-3
j_gene: TRBJ2-6

CDR3aa: ASSPESGGPEYTQY
v_gene: TRBV18
j_gene: TRBJ2-3